A selection of T cell receptor beta chains follows, all from one sample in a study of PD-L1 blockade in urothelial cancer. Some clones are missing from TCRdb's copy, which holds only in-frame ones; the method was immunoSEQ multiplex PCR. The repertoire consists of tens of thousands of clones, with roughly four fifths occurring once and the leading ten covering about 3.2%. Sequenced material: PBMCs, taken around atezolizumab (anti-PD-L1) treatment. The source is a man between 65 and 80 years old with urothelial cancer. Both conserved end residues are part of each CDR3. A D gene is named only where the DNA matches it firmly. Clone size is shown for a subset of rows, as once, few, many or a class of expanded clone.

J | V | size | D | DNA | CDR3
TRBJ1-4 | TRBV7-6 | - | - | TGTGCCAGCAGCTTAGGAGGGGGAGGGCCCAATGAAAAACTGTTTTTT | CASSLGGGGPNEKLFF
TRBJ2-1 | TRBV6-1 | - | - | TGTGCCAGCACCGGAGGTCAGAAAAAAACCAATGAGCAGTTCTTC | CASTGGQKKTNEQFF
TRBJ2-7 | TRBV4-3 | - | TRBD1 | TGCGCCAGCAGCCAAGATCACGGACAGGGCTACGAGCAGTACTTC | CASSQDHGQGYEQYF
TRBJ2-2 | TRBV7-9 | medium-sized | - | TGTGCCAGCAGCCTAATCACCAAGAACACCGGGGAGCTGTTTTTT | CASSLITKNTGELFF
TRBJ2-2 | TRBV5-1 | few | TRBD1 | TGCGCCAGCAGCTTTCTCACAGGACAGGGGGTCGGGGAGCTGTTTTTT | CASSFLTGQGVGELFF
TRBJ2-5 | TRBV14 | - | TRBD2 | TGTGCCAGCAGCCTTTCGGCGGGGGGGCAAGAGACCCAGTACTTC | CASSLSAGGQETQYF
TRBJ1-1 | TRBV2 | - | TRBD1 | TGTGCCAGCACCCCGGGACAGGGATTCCCGGGGAACACTGAAGCTTTCTTT | CASTPGQGFPGNTEAFF
TRBJ1-1 | TRBV2 | - | - | TGTGCCACCAGAGCGGACAGGAACACTGAAGCTTTCTTT | CATRADRNTEAFF
TRBJ1-2 | TRBV25-1 | once | - | TGTGCCAGCAGTGAAGAACAGGGTAGAGATGGCTACACCTTC | CASSEEQGRDGYTF
TRBJ2-3 | TRBV5-1 | - | TRBD1 | TGCGCCAGCAGCCTCCAGGGGGTTCCCTCAGATACGCAGTATTTT | CASSLQGVPSDTQYF
TRBJ2-7 | TRBV6-1 | - | - | TGTGCCAGCAAAAAAGGGGCAGGCCAACCCTACGAGCAGTACTTC | CASKKGAGQPYEQYF
TRBJ1-1 | TRBV5-1 | - | TRBD1 | TGCGCCAGCATTCCCGGGACAGAGAGCACTGAAGCTTTCTTT | CASIPGTESTEAFF
TRBJ2-1 | TRBV19 | - | TRBD1 | TGTGCCAGTACCGCTTTGACAGGGGGCGGTGAGCAGTTCTTC | CASTALTGGGEQFF
TRBJ1-1 | TRBV7-9 | - | TRBD1 | TGTGCCAGCAGCTTAGGGGACAGGGGTTGGTACACTGAAGCTTTCTTT | CASSLGDRGWYTEAFF
TRBJ1-1 | TRBV14 | - | - | TGTGCCAGCAGCCAAGATTTTGCGGGGCGGGGTTCTGAAGCTTTCTTT | CASSQDFAGRGSEAFF
TRBJ2-7 | TRBV28 | - | TRBD2 | TGTGCCAGCAGTTCTTCTAGCGGGAGGAGGAACGAGCAGTACTTC | CASSSSSGRRNEQYF
TRBJ1-2 | TRBV6-1 | - | TRBD1 | TGTGCCAGCGGTTATCTGGACAGGCGAGGCTACACCTTC | CASGYLDRRGYTF
TRBJ2-2 | TRBV5-1 | - | - | TGCGCCAGCAGCTTGGCCGCAGTCAGGGGCCCCGGGGAGCTGTTTTTT | CASSLAAVRGPGELFF
TRBJ2-2 | TRBV18 | - | TRBD2 | TGTGCCAGCTCACCAGCGGGAGGGCCAACCGGGGAGCTGTTTTTT | CASSPAGGPTGELFF
TRBJ2-7 | TRBV28 | - | - | TGTGCCAGCAGCTCCTCCCGCATCCTAAGCTCCTACGAGCAGTACTTC | CASSSSRILSSYEQYF
TRBJ2-7 | TRBV10-3 | - | TRBD2 | TGTGCCATCAGTCCGACTAGCGGGGGTTGGCAGTACTTC | CAISPTSGGWQYF
TRBJ1-1 | TRBV4-3 | - | TRBD1 | TGCGCCAGCAGCCAGAGACAGGGGACCGAAGCTTTCTTT | CASSQRQGTEAFF
TRBJ1-3 | TRBV28 | - | TRBD1 | TGTGCCAGCAGTTGGGGACAGGGGTTAAACACCATATATTTT | CASSWGQGLNTIYF
TRBJ1-4 | TRBV5-1 | - | - | TGCGCCAGCAGCTTGGGGACAGTTAATGAAAAACTGTTTTTT | CASSLGTVNEKLFF
TRBJ1-5 | TRBV7-9 | - | - | TGTGCCAGCAGCCCGATGGTGCAGGTCCATAGCAATCAGCCCCAGCATTTT | CASSPMVQVHSNQPQHF
TRBJ1-3 | TRBV9 | few | - | TGTGCCAGCAGCGTAGAACAGAGCTCTGGAAACACCATATATTTT | CASSVEQSSGNTIYF
TRBJ2-1 | TRBV5-5 | - | TRBD2 | TGTGCCAGCAGCGGCGGACTAGCGGGGGGGCCGTCCTACAATGAGCAGTTCTTC | CASSGGLAGGPSYNEQFF
TRBJ1-1 | TRBV6-1 | few | TRBD1 | TGTGCCAGCAGTGAAACTTGGACAGGACGGTTCTTT | CASSETWTGRFF
TRBJ2-3 | TRBV5-1 | - | TRBD2 | TGCGCCAGCAGCTTGGAACCCCGGGCTAGCGGTAACACAGATACGCAGTATTTT | CASSLEPRASGNTDTQYF
TRBJ1-3 | TRBV7-4 | - | - | TGTGCCAGCAGCCCCCGACCTGGACAGAGAATCGCAACGGGGTACTCTGGAAACACCATATATTTT | CASSPRPGQRIATGYSGNTIYF
TRBJ1-3 | TRBV4-3 | - | - | TGCGCCAGCAGCCAAGAAACCTATGGAAACACCATATATTTT | CASSQETYGNTIYF
TRBJ2-7 | TRBV5-4 | - | - | TGTGCCAGCAGCCTCTCCGGCTACGAGCAGTACTTC | CASSLSGYEQYF
TRBJ2-7 | TRBV28 | once | TRBD2 | TGTGCCAGCAGTTTGACTAGCGGGATACGCGAGCAGTACTTC | CASSLTSGIREQYF
TRBJ2-1 | TRBV27 | - | - | TGTGCCAGCACGGGACTCGTGGGGGATGAGCAGTTCTTC | CASTGLVGDEQFF
TRBJ2-3 | TRBV29-1 | - | - | TGCAGCGTAAACAGTGGGGATACGCAGTATTTT | CSVNSGDTQYF
TRBJ2-3 | TRBV5-6 | - | - | TGTGCCAGCAGCTTTCGGGGGAGACAGTCTAGCACAGATACGCAGTATTTT | CASSFRGRQSSTDTQYF
TRBJ1-5 | TRBV29-1 | - | TRBD1 | TGCAGCGTTGAAACAGGGGCGGGGAATCAGCCCCAGCATTTT | CSVETGAGNQPQHF
TRBJ2-2 | TRBV7-9 | - | - | TGTGCCAGCAGCTTAGTCGCTGCAGGCACCGGGGAGCTGTTTTTT | CASSLVAAGTGELFF
TRBJ2-1 | TRBV7-8 | once | TRBD2 | TGTGCCAGCAGCTTAGAAGTACTAGCGGGAGTGAAAGGGAATGAGCAGTTCTTC | CASSLEVLAGVKGNEQFF
TRBJ2-5 | TRBV19 | medium-sized | TRBD1 | TGTGCCAGTAGTACCGGGACAGGGGAAGAGACCCAGTACTTC | CASSTGTGEETQYF
TRBJ2-7 | TRBV5-1 | - | - | TGCGCCAGCAGCTTGGACAGGTCCTACGAGCAGTACTTC | CASSLDRSYEQYF
TRBJ2-1 | TRBV7-3 | - | TRBD2 | TGTGCCAGCAGCCCCACTAGCGACACCAATGAGCAGTTCTTC | CASSPTSDTNEQFF
TRBJ1-4 | TRBV19 | - | TRBD1 | TGTGCCAGTAGTACCTGGGACAGCCCCGGTGAAAAACTGTTTTTT | CASSTWDSPGEKLFF
TRBJ2-3 | TRBV4-2 | - | - | TGTGCCAGCAGCCAAGAATTACTGAGAACCCGGACAGATACGCAGTATTTT | CASSQELLRTRTDTQYF
TRBJ2-1 | TRBV7-9 | - | TRBD1 | TGTGCCAGCACCACCCCAGGGGGTGAGCAGTTCTTC | CASTTPGGEQFF
TRBJ2-1 | TRBV5-1 | - | - | TGCGCCAGCAGGCCGGTGCAGGGGTCAATCGATGAGCAGTTCTTC | CASRPVQGSIDEQFF
TRBJ2-1 | TRBV18 | - | TRBD1 | TGTGCCAGCTCACCCGCCGGGACAGGGGGCTACAATGAGCAGTTCTTC | CASSPAGTGGYNEQFF
TRBJ2-1 | TRBV7-2 | - | - | TGTGCCAGCAGCTTAGGTCCTTCTAATGAGCAGTTCTTC | CASSLGPSNEQFF
TRBJ2-1 | TRBV28 | - | - | TGTGCCAGCACCCAAGGGGGATACCAGCTCTTC | CASTQGGYQLF
TRBJ1-5 | TRBV25-1 | few | - | TGTGCCAGCAGTGCTGGGCTTAGCAATCAGCCCCAGCATTTT | CASSAGLSNQPQHF
TRBJ2-7 | TRBV28 | few | TRBD1 | TGTGCCAGCAGTGTTGACAGGGTCATGTCCTACGAGCAGTACTTC | CASSVDRVMSYEQYF
TRBJ2-2 | TRBV18 | - | - | TGTGCCAGCTCACGTTCGGTCCCGACAAACACCAACACCGGGGAGCTGTTTTTT | CASSRSVPTNTNTGELFF
TRBJ2-2 | TRBV2 | - | - | TGTGCCAGCAGTGATAGGGGAACCGGGGAGCTGTTTTTT | CASSDRGTGELFF
TRBJ1-2 | TRBV29-1 | - | TRBD1 | TGCAGCGTTGACGTGCAACAGGGGGCCGACGGCTACACCTTC | CSVDVQQGADGYTF
TRBJ2-5 | TRBV19 | - | - | TGTGCCAGTAGTAGATATAGCGGCCAAGAGACCCAGTACTTC | CASSRYSGQETQYF